The clone carrying this T cell receptor beta chain was seen a handful of times. The antigen remains undetermined. The data are from a study of CD8+CD57+ T cells in acquired aplastic anemia. Study results and limitations: Shared by patients and controls, just under 30 CD8+ CDR3s were abundant in patients. No significant patient-versus-control difference appeared in CD8+ Simpson's diversity.

V gave up 8 bases and J gave up 8 bases, with 10 bases separating them. The CDR3 length is 12 residues. Germline V gene data show CDR1 as SEHNR and CDR2 as FQNEAQ (reference sequence). Patients chosen for sequencing had CD8+CD57+ cells that had expanded, as shown by flow cytometry. Genomic DNA was employed as the template in profiling TCR beta VDJ and CDR3. MiXCR, applied by TCRdb to the reads, yields one record per CDR3 protein. The sample comprises 250,000 to 300,000 distinct CDR3 sequences, 45% to 65% of which are singletons, and approximately 1.2% rests with the top ten. Sequenced sample: sorted CD4+, CD8+, or CD8+CD57+ T cells (not recorded which) from PBMCs. The rearrangement joins TRBV7-9 to TRBJ1-6; the D is unclear. The clonotype comes from a human donor with aplastic anemia. This CDR3 is CASEGLDSPLHF. The CDR3 bases are TGTGCCAGCGAGGGTCTAGATTCACCCCTCCACTTT.